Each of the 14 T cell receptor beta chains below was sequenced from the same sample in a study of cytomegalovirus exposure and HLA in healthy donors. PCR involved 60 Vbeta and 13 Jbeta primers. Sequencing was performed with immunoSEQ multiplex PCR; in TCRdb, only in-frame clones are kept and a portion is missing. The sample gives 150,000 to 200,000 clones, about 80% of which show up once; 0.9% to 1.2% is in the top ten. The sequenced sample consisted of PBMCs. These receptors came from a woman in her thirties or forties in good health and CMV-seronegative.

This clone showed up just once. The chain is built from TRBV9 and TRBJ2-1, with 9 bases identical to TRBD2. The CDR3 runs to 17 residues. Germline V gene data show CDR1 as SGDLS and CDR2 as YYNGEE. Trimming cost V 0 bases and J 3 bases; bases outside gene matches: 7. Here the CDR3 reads CASSVATSAGGYNEQFF. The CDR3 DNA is TGTGCCAGCAGCGTAGCTACGTCAGCGGGAGGCTACAATGAGCAGTTCTTC.

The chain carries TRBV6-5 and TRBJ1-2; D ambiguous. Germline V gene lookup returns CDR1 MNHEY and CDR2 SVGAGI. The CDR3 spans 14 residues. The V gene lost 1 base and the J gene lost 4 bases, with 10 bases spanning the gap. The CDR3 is CASSYWSGSYGYTF. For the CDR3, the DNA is TGTGCCAGCAGTTACTGGTCAGGAAGCTATGGCTACACCTTC.

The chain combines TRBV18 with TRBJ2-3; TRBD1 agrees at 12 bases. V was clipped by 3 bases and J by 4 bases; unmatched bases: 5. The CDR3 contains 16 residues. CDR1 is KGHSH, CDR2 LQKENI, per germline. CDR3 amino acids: CASSPLGTGGADTQYF. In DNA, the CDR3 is TGTGCCAGCTCACCCCTCGGGACAGGGGGCGCAGATACGCAGTATTTT.

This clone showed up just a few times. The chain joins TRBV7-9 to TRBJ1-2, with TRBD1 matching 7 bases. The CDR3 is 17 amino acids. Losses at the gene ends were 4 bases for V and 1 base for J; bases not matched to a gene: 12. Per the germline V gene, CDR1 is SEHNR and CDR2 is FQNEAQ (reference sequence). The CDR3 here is CASSSTGVAELNYGYTF. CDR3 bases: TGTGCCAGCAGCTCCACAGGGGTGGCGGAGCTTAACTATGGCTACACCTTC.

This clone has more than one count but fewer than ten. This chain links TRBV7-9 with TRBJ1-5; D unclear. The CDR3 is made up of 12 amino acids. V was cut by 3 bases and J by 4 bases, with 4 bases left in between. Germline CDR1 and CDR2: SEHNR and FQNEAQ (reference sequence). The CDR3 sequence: CASSFLNQPQHF. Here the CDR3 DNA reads TGTGCCAGCAGCTTCCTAAATCAGCCCCAGCATTTT.

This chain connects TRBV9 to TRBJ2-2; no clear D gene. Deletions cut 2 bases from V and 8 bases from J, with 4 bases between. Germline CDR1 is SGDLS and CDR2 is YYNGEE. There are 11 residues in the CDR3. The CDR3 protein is CASSVTGELFF. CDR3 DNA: TGTGCCAGCAGCGTCACAGGGGAGCTGTTTTTT.

The CDR3 DNA reads TGCAGCATGCGGTCCTGGGAGACCCAGTACTTC. Its protein product is CSMRSWETQYF. The rearrangement joins TRBV29-1 to TRBJ2-5; unclear D gene. The CDR3 is made up of 11 amino acids. Between the trimmed V and J ends, which lost 8 bases and 5 bases, there was a span of 12 bases. CDR1 SQVTM and CDR2 ANQGSEA come from the germline V gene.

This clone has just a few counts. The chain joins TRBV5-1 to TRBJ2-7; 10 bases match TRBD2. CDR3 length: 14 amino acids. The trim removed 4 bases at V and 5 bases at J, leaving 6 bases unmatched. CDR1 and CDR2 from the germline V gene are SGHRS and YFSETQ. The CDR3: CASSTSGASDEQYV. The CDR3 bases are TGCGCCAGCAGCACTAGCGGGGCGAGCGACGAGCAGTACGTC.

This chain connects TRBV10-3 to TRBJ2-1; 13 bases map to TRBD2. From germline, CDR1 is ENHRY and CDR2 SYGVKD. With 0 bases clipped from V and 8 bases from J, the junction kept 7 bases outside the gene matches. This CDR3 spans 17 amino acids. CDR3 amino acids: CAISESGGLAGRDEQFF. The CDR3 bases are TGTGCCATCAGTGAGTCCGGGGGACTAGCGGGAAGGGATGAGCAGTTCTTC.

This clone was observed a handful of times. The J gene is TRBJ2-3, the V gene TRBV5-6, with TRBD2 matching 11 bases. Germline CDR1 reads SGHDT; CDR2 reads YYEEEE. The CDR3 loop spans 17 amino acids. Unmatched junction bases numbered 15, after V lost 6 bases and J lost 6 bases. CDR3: CASIPPPTSGSIDTQYF. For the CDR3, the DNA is TGTGCCAGCATCCCACCCCCCACTAGCGGGAGTATTGATACGCAGTATTTT. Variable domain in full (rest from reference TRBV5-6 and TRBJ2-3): DAGVTQSPTHLIKTRGQQVTLRCSPKSGHDTVSWYQQALGQGPQFIFQYYEEEERQRGNFPDRFSGHQFPNYSSELNVNALLLGDSALYLCASIPPPTSGSIDTQYFGPGTRLTVL.

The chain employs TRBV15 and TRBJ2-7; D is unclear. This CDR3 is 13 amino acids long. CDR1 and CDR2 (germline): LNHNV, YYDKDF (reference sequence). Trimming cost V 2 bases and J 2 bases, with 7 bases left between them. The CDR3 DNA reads TGTGCCACCAGCAGAACTAATACCTACGAGCAGTACTTC. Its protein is CATSRTNTYEQYF.

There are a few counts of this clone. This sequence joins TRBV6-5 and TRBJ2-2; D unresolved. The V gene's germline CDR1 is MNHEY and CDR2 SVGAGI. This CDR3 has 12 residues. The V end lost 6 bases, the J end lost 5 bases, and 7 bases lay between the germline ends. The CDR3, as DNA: TGTGCCAGCAGAGTAGTAACCGGGGAGCTGTTTTTT. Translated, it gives CASRVVTGELFF.

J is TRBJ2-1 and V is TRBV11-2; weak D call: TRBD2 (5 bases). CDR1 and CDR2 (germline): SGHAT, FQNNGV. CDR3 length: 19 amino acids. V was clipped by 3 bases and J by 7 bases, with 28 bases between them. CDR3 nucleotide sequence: TGTGCCAGCAGCTTTAAGGAGAGGACCCCGACCGACCGGGATAATGAGCAGTTCTTC. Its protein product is CASSFKERTPTDRDNEQFF.

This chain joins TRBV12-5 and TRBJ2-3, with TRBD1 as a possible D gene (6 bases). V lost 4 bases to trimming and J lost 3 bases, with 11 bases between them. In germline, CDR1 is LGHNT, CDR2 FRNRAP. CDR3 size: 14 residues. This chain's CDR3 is CASGSGVGTDTQYF. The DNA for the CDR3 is TGTGCTAGTGGTTCAGGGGTTGGGACAGATACGCAGTATTTT.